The 8 T cell receptor beta chains in this list originate from one sample, sequenced in a study of cytomegalovirus exposure and HLA in healthy donors. The PCR used 60 Vbeta and 13 Jbeta primers. Profiled with immunoSEQ multiplex PCR; TCRdb holds only in-frame clones, not every one. This sample has about 200,000 clones, with roughly 85% found just once. Material for sequencing was PBMCs. The receptor source for this set is a woman in her 30s in good health and CMV-seropositive.

V gene TRBV6-6 combines with J gene TRBJ2-7; the D is unclear. CDR3 length: 13 residues. The germline V gene has CDR1 MNHNY and CDR2 SVGAGI (reference sequence). V was pared by 2 bases and J by 3 bases, with 8 bases between. CDR3: CASSYIVGYEQYF. CDR3 DNA sequence: TGTGCCAGCAGTTACATCGTCGGCTACGAGCAGTACTTC.

In nucleotides, the CDR3 is TGTGCCAGCAGCTTCGGCACAGGGAACGCTTTCTTT. Residues: CASSFGTGNAFF. This chain links TRBV11-2 with TRBJ1-1; possibly TRBD1 for D (6 bases). Trimming pared 3 bases from V and 11 bases from J, leaving 13 bases between. The CDR3 extends over 12 amino acids. The germline gives CDR1 SGHAT, CDR2 FQNNGV.

V gene TRBV6-1 combines with J gene TRBJ2-1; TRBD1 agrees at 7 bases. The V segment lost 4 bases and the J segment 7 bases; nucleotides outside the gene matches: 13. Germline V lookup: CDR1 MNHNS, CDR2 SASEGT. This CDR3 is 16 amino acids long. This chain's CDR3 is CASSGQQGRVRNEQFF. The CDR3 DNA reads TGTGCCAGCAGTGGACAACAGGGGCGAGTCAGGAATGAGCAGTTCTTC.

This clone ranks as medium-sized (0.01 to 0.1%). The genes are TRBV10-1 and TRBJ2-5; 12 nucleotides match TRBD2. Trimming took 6 bases from V and 4 from J; bases not matched to a gene: 6. Germline V gene lookup returns CDR1 WNHNN and CDR2 SYGVQD (reference sequence). CDR3 size: 15 residues. CDR3 loop: CASRSSGRVVETQYF. The CDR3 DNA reads as TGCGCCAGCAGGTCTAGCGGGAGGGTTGTAGAGACCCAGTACTTC.

The genes are TRBV27 and TRBJ1-6, with 7 positions matching TRBD1. Germline trimming cut 5 bases from V and 7 bases from J; bases unmatched to any gene: 11. There are 16 residues in the CDR3. Germline lookup yields CDR1 MNHEY and CDR2 SMNVEV (reference sequence). The CDR3 sequence: CASSLLSTGKNSPLHF. The CDR3 DNA is TGTGCCAGCAGTCTCCTCTCGACAGGGAAAAATTCACCCCTCCACTTT.

This chain joins TRBV11-3 and TRBJ2-7; tentatively, D is TRBD2 (6 bases). The V gene lost 4 bases and the J gene lost 6 bases, with 13 bases spanning the gap. The CDR3 has 13 amino acids. Germline values: CDR1 SGHNT, CDR2 YENEEA. The CDR3 DNA reads as TGTGCCAGCAGCTCGCGGGGCTTGAGCGAGCAGTACTTC. Its translation is CASSSRGLSEQYF.

This CDR3 reads CASSRTVSGNTIYF. The DNA of the CDR3 is TGCGCCAGCAGCCGGACAGTCTCTGGAAACACCATATATTTT. V is TRBV4-1 and J is TRBJ1-3; the D gene is possibly TRBD1 (6 bases). Per germline, CDR1 MGHRA and CDR2 YSYEKL. The ends were cut back, 4 bases at V and 0 bases at J, with 7 bases in the middle. This CDR3 comprises 14 residues.

The V and J genes are TRBV4-3 and TRBJ1-2; 12 nucleotides line up with TRBD1. The CDR3 extends over 16 amino acids. V dropped 2 bases and J dropped 6; count of bases not matched to a gene: 7. CDR1 and CDR2 from the germline V gene are LGHNA and YSLEER. The chain's CDR3 is CASSQFVGDRGHGYTF. As DNA, the CDR3 is TGCGCCAGCAGCCAATTCGTCGGGGACAGGGGGCATGGCTACACCTTC.